The sequence of this T cell receptor beta chain was determined in a study of CD8 T cells in ankylosing spondylitis. General study points: Made up of several highly homologous variants, a TCR beta motif appeared characteristic of ankylosing spondylitis blood.

In regard to this clonotype: No antigen is known for it.

CDR1 and CDR2 (germline): LGHNA, YNFKEQ. The V gene lost 1 base and the J gene lost 3 bases, with 6 bases spanning the gap. This CDR3 spans 14 amino acids. TCRdb independently ran MiXCR on the 5' RACE reads; one entry per CDR3 protein. The sample has roughly 300,000 distinct CDR3 sequences; less than 9.5% are singletons. The chain combines TRBV4-2 with TRBJ2-2, with D hard to call. This TCR was sampled from a male donor with ankylosing spondylitis. The source material was blood, either unsorted or a sorted T cell fraction (not recorded which). The CDR3 reads CASSQGPHTGELFF. The CDR3 DNA sequence: TGTGCCAGCAGCCAAGGGCCCCACACCGGGGAGCTGTTTTTT.